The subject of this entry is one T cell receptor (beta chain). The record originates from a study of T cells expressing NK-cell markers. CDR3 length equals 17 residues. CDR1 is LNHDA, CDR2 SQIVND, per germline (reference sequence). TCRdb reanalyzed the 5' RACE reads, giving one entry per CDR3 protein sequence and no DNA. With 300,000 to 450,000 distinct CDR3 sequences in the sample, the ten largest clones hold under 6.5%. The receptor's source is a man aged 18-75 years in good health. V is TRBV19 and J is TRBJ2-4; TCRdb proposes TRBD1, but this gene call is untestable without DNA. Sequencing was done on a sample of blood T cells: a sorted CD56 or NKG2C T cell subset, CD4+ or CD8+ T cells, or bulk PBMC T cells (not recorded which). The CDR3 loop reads CASNRGTGNVWQNIQYF.